Below are 32 T cell receptor beta chains sequenced from a single sample in a study of T cells in Graves' hyperthyroidism and ophthalmopathy. RNA transcripts gave rise to amplified TCR beta CDR3 regions. Primed by the HTBI set, a first-round RT-PCR was run on the TCR CDR3. Each CDR3 protein is one row after TCRdb ran MiXCR on the multiplex PCR reads. This table holds fewer than 550,000 distinct CDR3 sequences, approximately 15% found once. Sequencing input: blood. These receptors all stem from a woman younger than 35 with Graves' hyperthyroidism.

This clonotype was found many times. The rearrangement joins TRBV2 to TRBJ2-3, with 15 bases that match TRBD2. The CDR3 loop spans 14 amino acids. Germline assignment: CDR1 SNHLY and CDR2 FYNNEI. V lost 7 bases and J lost 5; bases outside the gene matches: 1. CDR3 in DNA: TGTGCCAGCAAGGGACTAGCGGGAGGAGATACGCAGTATTTT. Its translation: CASKGLAGGDTQYF.

The V call is TRBV30, the J call TRBJ2-2; possible D gene TRBD2, 5 bases. Germline V gene lookup returns CDR1 GTSNPN and CDR2 SVGIG (reference sequence). This CDR3 has 15 amino acids. Trimming removed 2 bases at V and 8 bases at J, with 18 bases between. CDR3 sequence (DNA): TGTGCCTGGAGTATCCGACTTGCCTCGGGAGGGGAGCTGTTTTTT. It codes for CAWSIRLASGGELFF.

This clonotype showed up many times. V and J are TRBV9 and TRBJ2-3; D uncertain. Per germline, CDR1 SGDLS and CDR2 YYNGEE. Trimming removed 3 bases from V and 6 bases from J, with 11 bases in between. The CDR3 has 13 amino acids. The CDR3 loop reads CASSGGPGDTQYF. As DNA, the CDR3 is TGTGCCAGCAGCGGCGGACCAGGTGATACGCAGTATTTT.

This clonotype was seen only a few times. CDR3 region: CASSSLDALYEQYF. DNA for the CDR3: TGTGCCAGCAGCTCCCTCGACGCTCTCTACGAGCAGTACTTC. This rearrangement joins TRBV28 to TRBJ2-7; D remains ambiguous. The germline V gene has CDR1 MDHEN and CDR2 SYDVKM. V was shortened by 6 bases and J by 3 bases, with 15 bases between the two germline ends. The CDR3 extends over 14 amino acids.

This clonotype has at least ten counts. V is TRBV14 and J is TRBJ2-1; TRBD1 or TRBD2 may be the D gene (5 bases each). Per germline, CDR1 SGHDN and CDR2 FVKESK. V lost 6 bases and J 0 bases, leaving 15 bases between the germline ends. The CDR3 contains 16 residues. CDR3 sequence reads: CASSSGPWASYNEQFF. The CDR3 DNA reads as TGTGCCAGCAGTTCGGGGCCGTGGGCCTCCTACAATGAGCAGTTCTTC.

The sample holds many counts of this clonotype. The chain recombines TRBV28 with TRBJ2-7, with 9 bases aligning to TRBD2. Trimming removed 9 bases from V and 2 bases from J; junction bases left unmatched: 8. CDR3 length: 14 amino acids. Germline assignment: CDR1 MDHEN and CDR2 SYDVKM. In DNA form, the CDR3 reads TGTGCCAGTCATAGCGGGGGAAAAACCTACGAGCAGTACTTC. As protein: CASHSGGKTYEQYF.

This clonotype was counted ten times or more. J is TRBJ2-3 and V is TRBV7-3; D is ambiguous. Trimming took off 2 bases at V and 0 bases at J, with 6 bases between the two ends. Germline values: CDR1 SGHTA, CDR2 FQGTGA. The CDR3 length is 14 residues. The CDR3 sequence: CASSLLHSTDTQYF. DNA of the CDR3: TGTGCCAGCAGCTTACTCCATAGCACAGATACGCAGTATTTT.

This clonotype appeared many times. V gene TRBV11-3 combines with J gene TRBJ2-5; D gene uncertain. This CDR3 spans 11 amino acids. The germline gives CDR1 SGHNT, CDR2 YENEEA. V shed 2 bases and J shed 5 bases, with 3 bases lying between them. CDR3 residues: CASSLIETQYF. The CDR3 bases are TGTGCCAGCAGCTTAATCGAGACCCAGTACTTC.

This clonotype was observed many times. V gene TRBV5-1 combines with J gene TRBJ2-1; perhaps TRBD2 as D (6 bases). The V gene lost 2 bases and the J gene lost 5 bases, with 11 bases spanning the gap. Germline loops: CDR1 SGHRS, CDR2 YFSETQ. The CDR3 length is 14 residues. DNA for the CDR3: TGCGCCAGCAGCTTTGGCGGGGTTCACAATGAGCAGTTCTTC. Its translation is CASSFGGVHNEQFF. The entire variable domain, with the rest obtained from reference TRBV5-1 and TRBJ2-1, is as follows: KAGVTQTPRYLIKTRGQQVTLSCSPISGHRSVSWYQQTPGQGLQFLFEYFSETQRNKGNFPGRFSGRQFSNSRSEMNVSTLELGDSALYLCASSFGGVHNEQFFGPGTRLTVL.

This chain joins TRBV20-1 and TRBJ2-7; the match to TRBD2 covers 14 bases. This CDR3 comprises 17 residues. Trimming removed 2 bases from V and 0 bases from J; junction bases left unmatched: 6. The germline V gene has CDR1 DFQATT and CDR2 SNEGSKA (reference sequence). The CDR3 DNA reads TGCAGTGCTAGACCTGGACTAGCGGGGGGCGGCTCCTACGAGCAGTACTTC. Residues: CSARPGLAGGGSYEQYF.

This clonotype was observed at least ten times. This sequence joins TRBV7-9 and TRBJ2-5; D perhaps matches TRBD2 (6 bases). The CDR3 runs to 15 residues. V lost 2 bases, J lost 6 bases, and 16 bases lay in between. The germline CDR1 and CDR2 sequences are SEHNR and FQNEAQ (reference sequence). CDR3 sequence reads: CASSLKGTQLKTQYF. The CDR3 region has the DNA TGTGCCAGCAGCTTAAAGGGGACTCAGTTAAAGACCCAGTACTTC. Filled out from reference TRBV7-9 and TRBJ2-5, the complete variable domain reads DTGVSQNPRHKITKRGQNVTFRCDPISEHNRLYWYRQTLGQGPEFLTYFQNEAQLEKSRLLSDRFSAERPKGSFSTLEIQRTEQGDSAMYLCASSLKGTQLKTQYFGPGTRLLVL.

The sample holds many counts of this clonotype. The chain recombines TRBV7-9 with TRBJ2-7, with no clear D. The CDR3 covers 13 residues. Per the germline V gene, CDR1 is SEHNR and CDR2 is FQNEAQ (reference sequence). V dropped 0 bases and J dropped 9 bases, with 12 bases sitting between them. CDR3 nucleotides: TGTGCCAGCAGCTTAGCATCCTCGGGCCCGCAGTACTTC. It codes for CASSLASSGPQYF.

The gene calls are TRBV6-1 and TRBJ2-7; D is uncertain. The V gene's germline CDR1 is MNHNS and CDR2 SASEGT. V was shortened by 6 bases and J by 0 bases, with 9 bases between the two germline ends. The CDR3 consists of 13 residues. CDR3 DNA: TGTGCCAGCAGGCCCACAACCTCCTACGAGCAGTACTTC. Its translation is CASRPTTSYEQYF.

The table lists this clonotype with many counts. The chain is built from TRBV27 and TRBJ2-5; weak D call: TRBD2 (6 bases). Trimming removed 6 bases from V and 2 bases from J, with 22 bases in between. This CDR3 spans 17 amino acids. Looked up from germline, CDR1 is MNHEY and CDR2 is SMNVEV (reference sequence). The chain's CDR3 is CASSLIPPGLVQETQYF. The CDR3 coding sequence is TGTGCCAGCAGCTTAATTCCCCCGGGACTGGTTCAAGAGACCCAGTACTTC.

The chain recombines TRBV20-1 with TRBJ1-2, with 7 bases matching TRBD1. The CDR3 has 12 amino acids. Germline V gene data show CDR1 as DFQATT and CDR2 as SNEGSKA (reference sequence). The V gene end was trimmed by 6 bases and the J gene end by 8 bases; junction bases not matched to a gene: 9. The CDR3 loop is CSALTGREGYTF. The CDR3, as DNA: TGCAGTGCCTTGACAGGGCGAGAGGGCTACACCTTC.

Ten or more counts support this clonotype. CDR3 sequence: CASALGQGARETQYF. The CDR3 nucleotides read TGTGCCAGTGCCCTCGGGCAGGGGGCACGTGAGACCCAGTACTTC. The chain recombines TRBV19 with TRBJ2-5; 8 bases fit TRBD1. CDR3 size: 15 residues. The ends lost 8 bases at V and 5 bases at J; junction bases unmatched: 13. CDR1 and CDR2 (germline): LNHDA, SQIVND (reference sequence). Full variable domain (rest looked up from reference TRBV19 and TRBJ2-5): DGGITQSPKYLFRKEGQNVTLSCEQNLNHDAMYWYRQDPGQGLRLIYYSQIVNDFQKGDIAEGYSVSREKKESFPLTVTSAQKNPTAFYLCASALGQGARETQYFGPGTRLLVL.

There are a few counts of this clonotype. The rearrangement joins TRBV6-1 to TRBJ1-2; a weak D match, TRBD1 (6 bases). The CDR3 consists of 14 residues. Germline V gene sequence: CDR1 MNHNS, CDR2 SASEGT. V gave up 10 bases and J gave up 3 bases, with 18 bases separating them. For the CDR3, the DNA is TGTGCCACCCGGTGGGCAGGGGCTCACTATGGCTACACCTTC. Residues: CATRWAGAHYGYTF.

The J gene is TRBJ2-1, the V gene TRBV29-1; the D is unclear. Germline CDR1 reads SQVTM; CDR2 reads ANQGSEA. The V end was cut by 1 base, the J end by 3 bases, with 4 bases between. The CDR3 spans 12 residues. DNA for the CDR3: TGCAGCGTTGAAGGGAGCTACAATGAGCAGTTCTTC. It specifies CSVEGSYNEQFF.

The chain carries TRBV7-3 and TRBJ2-1; D gene unclear. Germline V gene data show CDR1 as SGHTA and CDR2 as FQGTGA. V lost 1 base to trimming and J lost 9 bases, with 13 bases between them. The CDR3 is 14 amino acids. CDR3 sequence: CASSLNPARSEQFF. CDR3 sequence (DNA): TGTGCCAGCAGCTTAAATCCTGCGCGTAGTGAGCAGTTCTTC. The full variable domain, in which reference TRBV7-3 and TRBJ2-1 provide the parts outside the CDR3, is GAGVSQTPSNKVTEKGKYVELRCDPISGHTALYWYRQSLGQGPEFLIYFQGTGAADDSGLPNDRFFAVRPEGSVSTLKIQRTERGDSAVYLCASSLNPARSEQFFGPGTRLTVL.

In this sample, this clonotype turned up many times. The J gene is TRBJ2-7, the V gene TRBV6-1; possibly TRBD1 or TRBD2 for D (5 bases each). With 4 bases removed from V and 1 base from J, the gap between germline ends came to 14 bases. Per the germline V gene, CDR1 is MNHNS and CDR2 is SASEGT. CDR3 length: 15 residues. DNA of the CDR3: TGTGCCAGCAGTGGGGGCAGGGAGAGGTCCTACGAGCAGTACTTC. The encoded protein is CASSGGRERSYEQYF.

This clonotype was picked up a small number of times. With a much larger clone just one base away, this may be a read error. In this CDR3 the conserved last residue, phenylalanine or tryptophan, is missing, so a read error is likely. The chain's CDR3 is CASSEVAGGPYEQYL. The CDR3 DNA is TGTGCCAGCAGTGAAGTCGCGGGAGGGCCGTACGAGCAGTACCTC. The rearrangement joins TRBV6-1 to TRBJ2-7; 9 bases align to TRBD2. The CDR3 runs 15 residues. The trim removed 1 base at V and 4 bases at J, leaving 5 bases unmatched. Germline V gene lookup returns CDR1 MNHNS and CDR2 SASEGT.

Remarks on this clonotype: The junction departs from the called germline gene at one end, perhaps through a read error. The chain combines TRBV7-2 with TRBJ2-1, with D perhaps being TRBD1 or TRBD2 (5 bases each). CDR3 size: 12 residues. Per the germline V gene, CDR1 is SGHTA and CDR2 is FQGNSA. Written as DNA, the CDR3 is TGCGCCAGCAGCCGGGACGCCAATGAGCAGTTCTTC. Its translation is CASSRDANEQFF. The variable domain in full, completed from reference TRBV7-2 and TRBJ2-1, reads GAGVSQSPSNKVTEKGKDVELRCDPISGHTALYWYRQSLGQGLEFLIYFQGNSAPDKSGLPSDRFSAERTGGSVSTLTIQRTQQEDSAVYLCASSRDANEQFFGPGTRLTVL.

This clonotype occurred many times. The chain employs TRBV11-2 and TRBJ1-5; 9 positions match TRBD1. This CDR3 region has 16 residues. Germline V lookup: CDR1 SGHAT, CDR2 FQNNGV. The junction had 6 bases not matched to a gene; V was cut back by 1 base and J by 5 bases. The CDR3 DNA reads TGTGCCAGCAGCTTAGGTCCGGGACAGGGAGATCAGCCCCAGCATTTT. Residues: CASSLGPGQGDQPQHF.

Many counts were recorded for this clonotype. V is TRBV6-5 and J is TRBJ1-6; no clear D. Germline V gives CDR1 MNHEY, CDR2 SVGAGI. V lost 0 bases and J 12 bases, leaving 12 bases between the germline ends. CDR3 size: 14 residues. The CDR3 bases are TGTGCCAGCAGTTACTCAAAGGGAACGGGACCCCTCCACTTT. This gives the protein CASSYSKGTGPLHF.

A word on this clonotype: This may be a read error: a much more frequent sequence differs by one nucleotide. The chain joins TRBV30 to TRBJ2-7; D is possibly TRBD1 (5 bases). Germline lookup yields CDR1 GTSNPN and CDR2 SVGIG (reference sequence). CDR3 length equals 17 residues. Trimming shortened V by 0 bases and J by 3 bases, and 21 bases separated the two germline ends. The chain's CDR3 is CAWSVQKGLALHYEQYF. CDR3 nucleotides: TGTGCCTGGAGTGTACAAAAGGGGCTGGCTCTACACTACGAGCAGTACTTC.

The V call is TRBV28, the J call TRBJ2-2; D perhaps matches TRBD1 (7 bases). CDR3 size: 20 residues. With 2 bases removed from V and 1 base from J, the gap between germline ends came to 23 bases. Germline V gene lookup returns CDR1 MDHEN and CDR2 SYDVKM. In DNA, the CDR3 is TGTGCCAGCAGTTTAAATGGTTTTCACATGCGGGACAGGAACACCGGGGAGCTGTTTTTT. It is translated as CASSLNGFHMRDRNTGELFF.

A remark on this clonotype: A much larger clone is a single base away; this may be a read error. The genes are TRBV5-6 and TRBJ2-5; D call uncertain. The CDR3 sequence is 14 residues long. The germline CDR1 and CDR2 sequences are SGHDT and YYEEEE. CDR3 coding DNA: TGTGCCAGCAGCTTGGTCCGCAGGCAAGAGGCCCAGTACTTC. It codes for CASSLVRRQEAQYF.

This clonotype appeared many times. For the CDR3, the DNA is TGTGCCAGCAGCTCAACGCCCGGGACCCACACAGATACGCAGTATTTT. Translating it yields CASSSTPGTHTDTQYF. The chain employs TRBV11-2 and TRBJ2-3; the D gene could be TRBD1 or TRBD2 (5 bases each). This CDR3 is 16 amino acids long. The germline CDR1 and CDR2 sequences are SGHAT and FQNNGV. Trimming cost V 4 bases and J 2 bases, with 16 bases left between them.

This clonotype came up many times. The genes are TRBV12-3 or TRBV12-4 and TRBJ2-1, with 9 bases fitting TRBD2. The CDR3 runs to 15 residues. The V and J ends lost 5 bases and 2 bases, in that order; junction bases with no gene match: 4. CDR3: CASSRSGRTYNEQFF. The CDR3 bases are TGTGCCAGCAGTCGTAGCGGGAGAACCTACAATGAGCAGTTCTTC.

This clonotype was seen a handful of times. This rearrangement joins TRBV10-2 to TRBJ1-1, with D perhaps TRBD1 (6 bases). From germline, CDR1 is WSHSY and CDR2 SAAADI. The CDR3 is made up of 13 amino acids. Trimming stripped 3 bases from V and 9 bases from J, with 14 bases between. CDR3 DNA: TGCGCCAGCAGTGAAGGAGACAGGATTCAAGCTTTCTTT. Residues: CASSEGDRIQAFF.

The chain recombines TRBV20-1 with TRBJ2-7; 12 nucleotides match TRBD2. V lost 5 bases to trimming and J lost 7 bases; unmatched junction nucleotides: 6. The CDR3 extends over 13 amino acids. Germline V lookup: CDR1 DFQATT, CDR2 SNEGSKA (reference sequence). The CDR3 here is CSAPSGGVGEQYF. The CDR3 region has the DNA TGCAGTGCTCCTAGCGGGGGGGTCGGGGAGCAGTACTTC.

A remark on this clonotype: A much larger clone lies one base from this, so it may be a read error. The chain has TRBV7-9 and TRBJ1-1; 7 bases align to TRBD1. The V gene end was trimmed by 3 bases and the J gene end by 1 base; junction bases not matched to a gene: 8. The CDR3 spans 16 residues. From germline, CDR1 is SEHNR and CDR2 FQNEAQ (reference sequence). The CDR3 DNA reads TGTGCCAGCAGCTTTGGGGGGAAGGGGGCGAACACTGAAGCTTTCTTT. Translated: CASSFGGKGANTEAFF.